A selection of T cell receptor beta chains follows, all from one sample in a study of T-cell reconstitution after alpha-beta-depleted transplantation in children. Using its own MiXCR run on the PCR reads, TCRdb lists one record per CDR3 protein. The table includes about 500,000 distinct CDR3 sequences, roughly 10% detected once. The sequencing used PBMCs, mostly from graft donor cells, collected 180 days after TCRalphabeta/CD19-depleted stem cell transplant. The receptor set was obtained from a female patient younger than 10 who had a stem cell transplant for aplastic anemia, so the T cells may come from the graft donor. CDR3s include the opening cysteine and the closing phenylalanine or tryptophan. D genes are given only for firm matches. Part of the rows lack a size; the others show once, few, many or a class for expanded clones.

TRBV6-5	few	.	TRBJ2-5	CASSSVSGETQYF	TGTGCCAGCAGTTCCGTTTCAGGGGAGACCCAGTACTTC
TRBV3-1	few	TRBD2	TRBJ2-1	CASSQDSGRSYNEQFF	TGTGCCAGCAGCCAAGACAGCGGGAGATCCTACAATGAGCAGTTCTTC
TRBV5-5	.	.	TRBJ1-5	CASSWQISNQPQHF	TGTGCCAGCAGCTGGCAAATTAGCAATCAGCCCCAGCATTTT
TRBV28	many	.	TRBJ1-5	CALGKGIRNQPQHF	TGTGCCTTGGGTAAGGGTATACGCAATCAGCCCCAGCATTTT
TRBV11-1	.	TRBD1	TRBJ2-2	CASSLITTGAPNTGELFF	TGTGCCAGCAGCTTAATCACGACAGGGGCCCCGAACACCGGGGAGCTGTTTTTT
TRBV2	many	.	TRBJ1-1	CASSVQGKNTEAFF	TGTGCCAGCAGTGTACAGGGAAAGAACACTGAAGCTTTCTTT
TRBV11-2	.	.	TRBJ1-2	CASSSGTLYLGYTF	TGTGCCAGCAGCTCCGGGACCCTCTATTTGGGCTACACCTTC
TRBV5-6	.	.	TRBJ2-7	CASSFGPPGGSYEQYF	TGTGCCAGCAGCTTCGGGCCCCCTGGGGGCTCCTACGAGCAGTACTTC
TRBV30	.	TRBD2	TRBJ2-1	CAWRGLAGANEQFF	TGTGCCTGGCGAGGACTAGCGGGAGCCAATGAGCAGTTCTTC
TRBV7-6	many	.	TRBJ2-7	CASSSLSEQYF	TGTGCCAGCAGCTCCCTTTCCGAGCAGTACTTC
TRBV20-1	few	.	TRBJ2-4	CSARKAAQNIQYF	TGCAGTGCTAGAAAAGCGGCCCAAAACATTCAGTACTTC
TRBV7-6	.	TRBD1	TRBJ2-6	CASSFGSGQGSGANVLTF	TGTGCCAGCAGCTTCGGCTCGGGACAGGGGTCTGGGGCCAACGTCCTGACTTTC
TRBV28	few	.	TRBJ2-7	CASDYRDSYEQYF	TGTGCCAGCGACTACAGGGACTCCTACGAGCAGTACTTC
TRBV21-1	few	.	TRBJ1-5	CASSKDSPRNQPQHF	TGTGCCAGCAGCAAAGACAGCCCCCGCAATCAGCCCCAGCATTTT